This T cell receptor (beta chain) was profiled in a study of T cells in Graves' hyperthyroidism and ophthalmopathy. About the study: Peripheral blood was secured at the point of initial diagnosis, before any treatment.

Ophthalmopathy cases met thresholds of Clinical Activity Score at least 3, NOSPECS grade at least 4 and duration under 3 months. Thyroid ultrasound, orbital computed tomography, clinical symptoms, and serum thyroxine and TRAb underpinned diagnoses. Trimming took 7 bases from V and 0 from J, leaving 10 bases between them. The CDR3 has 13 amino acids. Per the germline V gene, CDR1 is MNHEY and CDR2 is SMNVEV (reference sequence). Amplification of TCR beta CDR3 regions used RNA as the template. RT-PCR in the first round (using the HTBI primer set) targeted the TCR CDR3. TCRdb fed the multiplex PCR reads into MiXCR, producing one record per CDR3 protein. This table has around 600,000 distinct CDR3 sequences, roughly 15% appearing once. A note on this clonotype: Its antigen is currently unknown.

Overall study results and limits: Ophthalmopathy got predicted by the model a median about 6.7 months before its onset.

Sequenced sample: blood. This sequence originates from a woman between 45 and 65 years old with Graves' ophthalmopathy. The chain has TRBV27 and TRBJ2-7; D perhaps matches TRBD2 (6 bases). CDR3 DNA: TGTGCCAGCACGGACGGGGGCTCCTACGAGCAGTACTTC. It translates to CASTDGGSYEQYF.